This TCR beta chain is drawn from a study of naive and memory T cell subsets. Concerning this clonotype: Its specificity is not known.

The germline V and J ends were trimmed by 7 bases and 7 bases, with 13 bases remaining between them. This CDR3 region has 12 residues. The V gene's germline CDR1 is LGHDT and CDR2 YNNKEL (reference sequence). An equimolar mix of two oligonucleotides served as the beta constant-region primer for TRBC1 and TRBC2. Four rounds of PCR amplified the ligated cDNA using nested alpha and beta constant-region primers plus SP2. TCRdb analysed the UMI-ligation and nested PCR reads with MiXCR anew, one entry per CDR3 protein. The sample carries roughly 92,000 distinct CDR3 sequences, approximately 11% recorded once. Overnight CMV lysate stimulation of fresh PBMCs defined donor CMV status by CD4+ IFNgamma. Points from the study as a whole: Possibly reflecting memory cells re-expressing CD45RA, a few larger clonotypes occurred in naive repertoires, especially CD8. Over 90% of naive TCR sequences appeared only once, unlike memory subsets.

The chain uses TRBV3-1 and TRBJ1-2; D gene uncertain. Sequenced material: naive CD4+ T cells from blood. This receptor was taken from a human donor in good health. The CDR3 loop reads CASKSAGTGYTF. CDR3 in DNA: TGTGCCAGCAAATCTGCGGGTACTGGCTACACCTTC.